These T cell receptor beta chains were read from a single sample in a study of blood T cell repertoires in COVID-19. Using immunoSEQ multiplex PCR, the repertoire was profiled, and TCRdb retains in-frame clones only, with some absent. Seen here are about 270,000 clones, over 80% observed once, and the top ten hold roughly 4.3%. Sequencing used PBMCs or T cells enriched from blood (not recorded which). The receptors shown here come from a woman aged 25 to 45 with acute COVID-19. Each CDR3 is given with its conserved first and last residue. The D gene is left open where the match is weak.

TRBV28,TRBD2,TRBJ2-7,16,TGTGCCAGCAGTACAGGACTAGCGGGAGAGGGCTACGAGCAGTACTTC,CASSTGLAGEGYEQYF
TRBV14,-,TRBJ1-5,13,TGTGCCAGCAGCCAGTCTGGCAATCAGCCCCAGCATTTT,CASSQSGNQPQHF
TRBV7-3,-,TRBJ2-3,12,TGTGCCAGCAGCCTTCCGGGGTCGGCAAACTATTTT,CASSLPGSANYF
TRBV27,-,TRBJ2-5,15,TGTGCCAGCAGTTTATCTGGGGGCGGTATGGAGACCCAGTACTTC,CASSLSGGGMETQYF
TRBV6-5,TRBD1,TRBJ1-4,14,TGTGCCAGCAGACCCGGGACAGAACCTGAAAAACTGTTTTTT,CASRPGTEPEKLFF
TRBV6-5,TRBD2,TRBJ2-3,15,TGTGCCAGCAGTCGGACTAGCGGCGGCACAGATACGCAGTATTTT,CASSRTSGGTDTQYF
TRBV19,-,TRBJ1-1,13,TGTGCCAGTAGTATTTTACAGGGAATGGAAGCTTTCTTT,CASSILQGMEAFF
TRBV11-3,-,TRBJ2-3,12,TGTGCCAGCAGCGGGGCGGCAGATACGCAGTATTTT,CASSGAADTQYF
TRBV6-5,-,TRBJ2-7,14,TGTGCCAGCAGTTACCTTGGGGGGTACTACGAGCAGTACTTC,CASSYLGGYYEQYF
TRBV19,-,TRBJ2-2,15,TGTGCCAGTAGCCAGGTGGGGCACAGCACCGGGGAGCTGTTTTTT,CASSQVGHSTGELFF